This note documents a single TCR beta chain sequence. The antigen is undetermined. The sample belongs to a study of Tregs in tolerant kidney transplant recipients. Study findings and constraints: No direct test of biological reproducibility was done here. Expanding Tregs on activated donor B cells appeared to best identify donor-specific TCRbeta clones. Findings come from small patient numbers and require larger validation.

CDR1 is SGHAT, CDR2 FQNNGV, per germline. This CDR3 is built from 12 residues. V lost 4 bases, J lost 9 bases, and 12 bases lay in between. Thawed PBMCs were FACS-sorted into unstimulated CD4+CD25+CD127- regulatory T cells, CD4+CD25- non-regulatory cells, CD4 and CD8 cells. TCRdb keeps only in-frame clones here, not all; method: immunoSEQ multiplex PCR. The data hold 200,000 to 300,000 clones, with 80% to 85% observed a single time. The rearrangement joins TRBV11-2 to TRBJ1-1, with D possibly TRBD1 on 6 matching bases. Sequencing was carried out using CD4+ T cells from blood. The receptor was isolated from a human donor in good health. The CDR3 nucleotides are TGTGCCAGCAGCTCCGACAGGTTGAAAGCTTTCTTT. Translated, it gives CASSSDRLKAFF. Supplemented by reference TRBV11-2 and TRBJ1-1, the full variable domain reads EAGVAQSPRYKIIEKRQSVAFWCNPISGHATLYWYQQILGQGPKLLIQFQNNGVVDDSQLPKDRFSAERLKGVDSTLKIQPAKLEDSAVYLCASSSDRLKAFFGQGTRLTVV.